This T cell receptor beta chain derives from a study of T cell repertoires in ileal Crohn's disease. To note about this clone: The antigen remains unidentified.

The CDR3 loop spans 15 amino acids. Trimming at V came to 2 bases and at J to 4 bases, leaving 7 bases not matched to a gene. Germline values: CDR1 GTSNPN, CDR2 SVGIG (reference sequence). General study points: High-frequency clones were more common in sorted CD8 than CD4 cells. Active smokers at surgery had more clonal expansions than non-smokers.

Assay used: immunoSEQ multiplex PCR; TCRdb lists only in-frame clones, some missing. This sample has about 18,000 clones, with about 60% found just once. Sequenced: ileal tissue. This receptor was taken from an adult with Crohn's disease. J is TRBJ2-1 and V is TRBV30; 8 bases are a match to TRBD2. CDR3 DNA sequence: TGTGCCTGGAGTCGGGGGGGTTTCGGGTACAATGAGCAGTTCTTC. Translation: CAWSRGGFGYNEQFF.